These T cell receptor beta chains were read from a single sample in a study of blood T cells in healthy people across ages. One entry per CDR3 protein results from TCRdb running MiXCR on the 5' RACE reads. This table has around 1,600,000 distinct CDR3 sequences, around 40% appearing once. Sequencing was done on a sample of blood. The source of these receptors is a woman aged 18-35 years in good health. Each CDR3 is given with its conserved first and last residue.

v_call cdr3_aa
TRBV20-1 CSARDRGEPSYEQYF
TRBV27 CASSLTAGLPGYTF
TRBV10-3 CATGTLGYEQYF
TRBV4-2 CASSPHRDSNQPQHF
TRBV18 CASSPTGTANQPQHF
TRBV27 CASSHRPGQLSGANVLTF
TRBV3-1 CATSDTYTEAFF
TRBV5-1 CASSEGQAFSGNTIYF
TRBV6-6 CASSQGQAVDYTF
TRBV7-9 CASSLVELSSYEQYF
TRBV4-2 CASSQGGGAGPTDTQYF
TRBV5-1 CASSLAAPPGTDTQYF
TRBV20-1 CSARRERSYEQYF
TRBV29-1 CSVERASYGYTF
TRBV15 CATSRDPGQGNEQYF
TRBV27 CASSLGTGIYEQYF
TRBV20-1 CSARDKAVTEAFF
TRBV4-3 CASSLNRPGIQFF
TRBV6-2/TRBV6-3 CASNAEGVFYQPQHF
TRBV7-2 CASSVDREGYTF
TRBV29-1 CSVEQINMNTEAFF
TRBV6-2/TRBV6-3 CASSRLWGETQYF
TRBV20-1 CSARDRGGGSMYEQYF